The clone carrying this TCR beta chain came up once. No antigen is known for it. Using immunoSEQ multiplex PCR, the repertoire was profiled, and TCRdb retains in-frame clones only, with some absent. The repertoire holds tens of thousands of clones, with about 85% as singletons. This record comes from a study of OX40 agonist ivuxolimab in advanced cancers. Study background: The patients got ivuxolimab, which is an agonistic anti-OX40 (CD134) antibody. Antecedent anti-PD-1, anti-PD-L1 or anti-CTLA-4 therapy was permissible, with 30% to 50% having received some. The study, taken as a whole, reports: CD4+ and CD8+ T cells in blood underwent clonal expansion by week 6 at 0.1 to 3.0 mg/kg.

From germline, CDR1 is SGHVS and CDR2 FNYEAQ. The CDR3 runs to 15 residues. The germline V and J ends were trimmed by 1 base and 9 bases, with 13 bases remaining between them. The clonotype comes from an adult with an advanced solid tumor such as melanoma, head and neck, liver or kidney cancer. The sample here was CD4+ or CD8+ T cells sorted from blood, taken in a trial of the OX40 agonist ivuxolimab. The rearrangement uses TRBV7-6 and TRBJ1-6, with D possibly matching TRBD1 (6 bases). This chain's CDR3 is CASSLDGGAGSPLHF. The CDR3 coding sequence is TGTGCCAGCAGCTTAGATGGGGGCGCGGGTTCACCCCTCCACTTT.